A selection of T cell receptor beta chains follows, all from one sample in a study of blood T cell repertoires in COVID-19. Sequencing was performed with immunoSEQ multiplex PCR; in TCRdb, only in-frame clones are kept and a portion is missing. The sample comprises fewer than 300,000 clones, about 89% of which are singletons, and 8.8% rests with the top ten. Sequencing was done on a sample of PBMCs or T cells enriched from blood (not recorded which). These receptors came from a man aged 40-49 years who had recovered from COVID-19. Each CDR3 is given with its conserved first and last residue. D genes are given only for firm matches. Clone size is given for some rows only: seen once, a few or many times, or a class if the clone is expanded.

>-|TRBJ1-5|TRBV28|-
CASSFSGDQPQHF
TGTGCCAGCAGTTTTTCGGGGGACCAGCCCCAGCATTTT
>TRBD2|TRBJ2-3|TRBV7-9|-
CASSLGPGTSGTDTQYF
TGTGCCAGCAGCTTAGGTCCCGGGACTAGCGGCACAGATACGCAGTATTTT
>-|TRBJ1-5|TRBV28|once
CASYVQGPNQPQHF
TGTGCCAGTTACGTACAGGGCCCCAATCAGCCCCAGCATTTT
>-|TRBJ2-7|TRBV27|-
CASSSNPTVYEQYF
TGTGCCAGCAGTTCCAACCCGACAGTATACGAGCAGTACTTC
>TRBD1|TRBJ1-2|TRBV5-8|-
CASSGQGISLAYGYTF
TGTGCCAGCAGCGGACAGGGAATTTCCCTCGCGTATGGCTACACCTTC
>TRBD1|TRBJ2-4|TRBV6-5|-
CASRRGQWAKNIQYF
TGTGCCAGCAGGAGGGGACAGTGGGCCAAAAACATTCAGTACTTC
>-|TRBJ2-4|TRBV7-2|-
CASSLESPYIQYF
TGTGCCAGCAGCTTAGAATCCCCATACATTCAGTACTTC
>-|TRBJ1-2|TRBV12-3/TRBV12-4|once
CASSRTKGYTF
TGTGCGAGCAGCAGAACTAAAGGCTACACCTTC
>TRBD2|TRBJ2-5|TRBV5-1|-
CASSFNSGGVLETQYF
TGCGCCAGCAGCTTCAACAGCGGGGGGGTTTTGGAGACCCAGTACTTC
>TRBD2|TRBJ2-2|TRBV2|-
CASSETETSGSLNTGELFF
TGTGCCAGCAGTGAAACGGAGACTAGCGGGAGTTTGAACACCGGGGAGCTGTTTTTT
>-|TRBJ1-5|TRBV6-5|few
CASTPAGNQPQHF
TGTGCCAGCACCCCCGCCGGGAATCAGCCCCAGCATTTT
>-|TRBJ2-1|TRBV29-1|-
CSVEGARVVFGHEQFF
TGCAGCGTTGAAGGGGCCAGGGTTGTGTTTGGACATGAGCAGTTCTTC
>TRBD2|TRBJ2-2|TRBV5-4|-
CASSFSGRPTGELFF
TGTGCCAGCAGCTTTAGCGGGAGACCCACCGGGGAGCTGTTTTTT
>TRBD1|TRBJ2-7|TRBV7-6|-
CASSLVSGTGASGEQYF
TGTGCCAGCAGCTTAGTGTCCGGGACAGGGGCGTCTGGTGAGCAGTACTTC
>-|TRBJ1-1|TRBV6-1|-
CASSEAGGPRTEAFF
TGTGCCAGCAGTGAAGCGGGGGGGCCGAGGACTGAAGCTTTCTTT
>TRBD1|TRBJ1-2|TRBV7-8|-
CASSFGQGAGGYTF
TGTGCCAGCAGCTTCGGACAGGGTGCCGGGGGCTACACCTTC
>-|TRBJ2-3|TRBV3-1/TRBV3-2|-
CASSQPWGADTQYF
TGTGCCAGCAGCCAGCCCTGGGGAGCCGATACGCAGTATTTT
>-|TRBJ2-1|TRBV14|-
CASSQERTFYNEQFF
TGTGCCAGCAGCCAAGAGAGGACTTTTTACAATGAGCAGTTCTTC
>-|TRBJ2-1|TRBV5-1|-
CASSLVAGTYNEQFF
TGCGCCAGCAGCTTGGTGGCTGGTACCTACAATGAGCAGTTCTTC
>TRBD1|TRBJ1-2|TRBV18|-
CASSPEWDRGRNYGYTF
TGTGCCAGCTCACCTGAATGGGACAGGGGACGGAACTATGGCTACACCTTC
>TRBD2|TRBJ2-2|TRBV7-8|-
CASSKGTSAGELFF
TGTGCCAGCAGCAAAGGGACTAGCGCCGGGGAGCTGTTTTTT
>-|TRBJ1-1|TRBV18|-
CASSQRQDMNTEAFF
TGTGCCAGCTCACAACGACAGGATATGAACACTGAAGCTTTCTTT
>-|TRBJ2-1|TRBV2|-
CASSERQNSYNEQFF
TGTGCCAGCAGTGAAAGACAGAACTCCTACAATGAGCAGTTCTTC